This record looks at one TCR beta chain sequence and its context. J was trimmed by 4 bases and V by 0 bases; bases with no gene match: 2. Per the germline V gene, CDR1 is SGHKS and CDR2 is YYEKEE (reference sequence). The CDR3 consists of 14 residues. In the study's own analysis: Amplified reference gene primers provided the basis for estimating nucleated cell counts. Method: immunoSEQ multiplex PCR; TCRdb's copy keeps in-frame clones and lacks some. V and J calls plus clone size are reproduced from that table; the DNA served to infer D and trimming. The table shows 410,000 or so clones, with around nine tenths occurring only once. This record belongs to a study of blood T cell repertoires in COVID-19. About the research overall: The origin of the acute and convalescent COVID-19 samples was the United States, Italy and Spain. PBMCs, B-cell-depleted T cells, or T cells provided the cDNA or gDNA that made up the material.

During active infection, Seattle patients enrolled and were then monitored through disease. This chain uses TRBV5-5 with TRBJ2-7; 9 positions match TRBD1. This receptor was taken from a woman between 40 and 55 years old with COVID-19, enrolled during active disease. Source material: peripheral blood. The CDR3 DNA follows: TGTGCCAGCAGCTTGGGACAGGGGGGTTACGAGCAGTACTTC. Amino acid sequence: CASSLGQGGYEQYF.